These T cell receptor beta chains were read from a single sample in a study of coeliac disease. Measured with immunoSEQ multiplex PCR; TCRdb has only the in-frame clones, and not every one. The profile shows approximately 4,800 clones, 62% of them singletons. The specimen was intraepithelial lymphocytes from the gut. These TCRs come from a woman younger than 30 with active celiac disease. Both conserved end residues are part of each CDR3. The D gene is left open where the match is weak. Only part of the rows carry a size: once, few, many, or a class if the clone is expanded.

clone size	D gene	V gene	J gene	CDR3 protein	CDR3 DNA
-	-	TRBV9	TRBJ2-3	CASSVHEVDYYTDTQYF	TGTGCCAGCAGCGTACACGAAGTAGATTACTACACAGATACGCAGTATTTT
-	-	TRBV5-8	TRBJ1-6	CASSLEMVGSGNSPLHF	TGTGCCAGCAGCTTGGAGATGGTAGGATCCGGGAATTCACCCCTCCACTTT
few	-	TRBV7-9	TRBJ1-1	CASSLGSAEAFF	TGTGCCAGCAGCTTAGGGAGTGCTGAAGCTTTCTTT
-	TRBD1	TRBV7-2	TRBJ2-3	CASSPGQARGDTQYF	TGTGCCAGCAGCCCCGGACAGGCCCGGGGAGATACGCAGTATTTT
-	TRBD2	TRBV14	TRBJ2-1	CASSPGGVWDEQFF	TGTGCCAGCAGCCCGGGGGGAGTTTGGGATGAGCAGTTCTTC
large	-	TRBV14	TRBJ1-4	CASSHTSRVGEKLFF	TGTGCCAGCAGCCACACATCCAGGGTCGGTGAAAAACTGTTTTTT
-	TRBD2	TRBV5-1	TRBJ2-3	CASSLQGLTDTQYF	TGCGCCAGCAGCTTGCAGGGACTAACAGATACGCAGTATTTT
-	-	TRBV2	TRBJ1-5	CASSEPRFPNQPQHF	TGTGCCAGCAGTGAACCCAGGTTCCCAAATCAGCCCCAGCATTTT
-	-	TRBV9	TRBJ1-1	CASSSMNTEAFF	TGTGCCAGCAGCTCAATGAACACTGAAGCTTTCTTT
medium-sized	-	TRBV5-1	TRBJ2-7	CASSLVVSYEQYF	TGCGCCAGCAGCTTGGTTGTCAGCTACGAGCAGTACTTC
-	TRBD2	TRBV4-2	TRBJ2-2	CASSQDMAGGPGGELFF	TGTGCCAGCAGCCAAGATATGGCGGGGGGGCCGGGTGGGGAGCTGTTTTTT
once	TRBD1	TRBV28	TRBJ2-1	CASSFSLGQGLNEQFF	TGTGCCAGCAGTTTCTCCCTGGGACAGGGGTTGAATGAGCAGTTCTTC
-	-	TRBV4-1	TRBJ1-5	CASSQHVGLGSWGNQPQHF	TGCGCCAGCAGCCAGCACGTGGGACTGGGGTCTTGGGGTAATCAGCCCCAGCATTTT
-	-	TRBV6-5	TRBJ2-2	CASSYGGTGELFF	TGTGCCAGCAGTTACGGGGGGACCGGGGAGCTGTTTTTT
-	TRBD2	TRBV11-2	TRBJ2-7	CASSGGVAGGAYEQYF	TGTGCCAGCAGCGGAGGGGTAGCGGGGGGCGCGTACGAGCAGTACTTC
-	-	TRBV11-2	TRBJ1-2	CASSLVPEQYGYTF	TGTGCCAGCAGCTTAGTGCCGGAGCAATATGGCTACACCTTC
-	TRBD1	TRBV13	TRBJ1-2	CASSSPGQTSYGYTF	TGTGCCAGCAGCTCGCCGGGACAGACAAGCTATGGCTACACCTTC
-	TRBD2	TRBV5-1	TRBJ2-3	CASSLDTSGAGDTQYF	TGCGCCAGCAGCTTGGACACTAGCGGTGCAGGAGATACGCAGTATTTT
-	-	TRBV2	TRBJ1-1	CAIWSRVTEAFF	TGTGCCATCTGGAGCAGGGTAACTGAAGCTTTCTTT
-	TRBD1	TRBV4-1	TRBJ1-2	CASSQVGQGAAGYTF	TGCGCCAGCAGCCAAGTAGGACAGGGGGCGGCTGGCTACACCTTC
once	TRBD1	TRBV28	TRBJ1-1	CASSVKHRDRGMNTEAFF	TGTGCCAGCAGTGTCAAACACCGGGACAGGGGCATGAACACTGAAGCTTTCTTT
-	-	TRBV6-1	TRBJ2-5	CASSEWFSGGETQYF	TGTGCCAGCAGTGAATGGTTCTCAGGGGGGGAGACCCAGTACTTC
large	-	TRBV27	TRBJ1-1	CASSLSVPGFGTEAFF	TGTGCCAGCAGTTTATCCGTTCCCGGGTTCGGGACTGAAGCTTTCTTT
-	-	TRBV6-1	TRBJ1-1	CASSEFPDRSGAEAFF	TGTGCCAGCAGTGAATTCCCCGATCGTTCGGGAGCTGAAGCTTTCTTT
once	-	TRBV20-1	TRBJ1-1	CSAPGGAFF	TGCAGTGCTCCCGGGGGGGCTTTCTTT
medium-sized	-	TRBV6-1	TRBJ1-6	CASNITGNSPLHF	TGTGCCAGCAATATTACGGGGAATTCACCCCTCCACTTT
-	TRBD2	TRBV29-1	TRBJ2-7	CSVRAGRERGQYF	TGCAGCGTCCGGGCTGGGAGGGAAAGAGGGCAGTACTTC
-	-	TRBV9	TRBJ2-7	CASSEGGASYEQYF	TGTGCCAGCAGCGAGGGGGGGGCCTCCTACGAGCAGTACTTC
-	TRBD1	TRBV7-2	TRBJ2-6	CASSLAVSGTGGSGANVLTF	TGTGCCAGCAGCTTAGCCGTATCCGGGACAGGGGGCTCTGGGGCCAACGTCCTGACTTTC
-	-	TRBV19	TRBJ2-1	CASSGARYNEQFF	TGTGCCAGTAGTGGAGCGAGATACAATGAGCAGTTCTTC
few	TRBD1	TRBV30	TRBJ2-7	CAWMGLGDSSYEQYF	TGTGCCTGGATGGGTCTAGGGGACAGCTCCTACGAGCAGTACTTC
few	-	TRBV15	TRBJ2-3	CATSAERADTQYF	TGTGCCACCAGCGCAGAGCGGGCCGATACGCAGTATTTT
-	-	TRBV5-6	TRBJ2-6	CASSLDAGANVLTF	TGTGCCAGCAGCCTAGATGCTGGGGCCAACGTCCTGACTTTC
-	TRBD1	TRBV28	TRBJ1-3	CASSSGQGGGNTIYF	TGTGCCAGCAGTTCAGGACAGGGAGGTGGAAACACCATATATTTT
large	-	TRBV10-2	TRBJ2-2	CASSEHGGNTGELFF	TGCGCCAGCAGTGAACACGGGGGAAACACCGGGGAGCTGTTTTTT
-	-	TRBV6-6	TRBJ2-3	CASSYLERIPTDTQYF	TGTGCCAGCAGTTACCTAGAGCGGATTCCCACAGATACGCAGTATTTT
-	TRBD2	TRBV7-3	TRBJ2-5	CASNKGTIPQETQYF	TGTGCCAGCAATAAGGGGACTATCCCCCAAGAGACCCAGTACTTC
-	TRBD2	TRBV6-1	TRBJ2-7	CASAEAGGLAYEQYF	TGTGCCAGCGCAGAGGCGGGGGGGTTAGCCTACGAGCAGTACTTC
-	TRBD2	TRBV20-1	TRBJ2-7	CSAWEGYEQYF	TGCAGTGCTTGGGAGGGCTACGAGCAGTACTTC
-	-	TRBV6-5	TRBJ1-2	CASSYSVQNYGYTF	TGTGCCAGCAGTTACTCGGTACAGAACTATGGCTACACCTTC